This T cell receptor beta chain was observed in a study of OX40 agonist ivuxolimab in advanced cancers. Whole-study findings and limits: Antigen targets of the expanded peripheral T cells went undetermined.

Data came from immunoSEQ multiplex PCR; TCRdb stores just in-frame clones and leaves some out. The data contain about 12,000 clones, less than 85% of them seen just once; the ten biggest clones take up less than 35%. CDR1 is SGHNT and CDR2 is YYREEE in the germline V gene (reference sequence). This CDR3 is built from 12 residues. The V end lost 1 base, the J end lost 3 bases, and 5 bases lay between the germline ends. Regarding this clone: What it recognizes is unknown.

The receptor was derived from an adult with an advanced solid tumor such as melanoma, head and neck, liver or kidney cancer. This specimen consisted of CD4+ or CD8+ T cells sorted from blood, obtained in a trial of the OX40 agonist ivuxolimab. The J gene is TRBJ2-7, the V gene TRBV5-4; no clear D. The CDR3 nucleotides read TGTGCCAGCAGCTTGCTAGACTACGAGCAGTACTTC. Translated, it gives CASSLLDYEQYF.